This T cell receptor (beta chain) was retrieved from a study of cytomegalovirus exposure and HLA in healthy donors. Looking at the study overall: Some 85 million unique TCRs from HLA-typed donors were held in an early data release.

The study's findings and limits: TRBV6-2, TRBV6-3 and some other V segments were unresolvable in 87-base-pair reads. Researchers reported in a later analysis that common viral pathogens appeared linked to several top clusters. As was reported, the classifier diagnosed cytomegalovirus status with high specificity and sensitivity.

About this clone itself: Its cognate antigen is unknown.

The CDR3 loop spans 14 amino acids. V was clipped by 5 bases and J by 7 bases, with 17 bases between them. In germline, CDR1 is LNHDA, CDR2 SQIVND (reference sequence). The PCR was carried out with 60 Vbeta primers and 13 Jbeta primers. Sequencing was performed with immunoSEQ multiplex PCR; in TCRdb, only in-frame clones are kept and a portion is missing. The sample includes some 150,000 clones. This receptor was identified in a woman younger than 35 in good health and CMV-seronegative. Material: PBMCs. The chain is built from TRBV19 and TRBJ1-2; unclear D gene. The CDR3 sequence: CASSADGIAVGYTF. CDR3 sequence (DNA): TGTGCCAGTAGTGCAGACGGAATAGCGGTTGGCTACACCTTC.